This record covers a single TCR beta chain. The data are from a study of blood T cell repertoires in COVID-19. The V gene lost 3 bases and the J gene lost 3 bases, with 6 bases spanning the gap. The CDR3 length is 13 residues. Sequenced by immunoSEQ multiplex PCR; TCRdb stores in-frame clones only, minus some. Of roughly 260,000 clones in the sample, roughly nine tenths were seen once. Sequenced: PBMCs or T cells enriched from blood (not recorded which). The source of this sequence is a human donor in a cohort exposed to, infected with or recovered from COVID-19 (not recorded which). The donor label of this sample is uncertain. J is TRBJ1-5 and V is TRBV12-3 or TRBV12-4; D call uncertain. For the CDR3, the DNA is TGTGCCAGCAGTTTTGGAGTCAATCAGCCCCAGCATTTT. Translation: CASSFGVNQPQHF.